Sequencing of this T cell receptor beta chain was carried out in a study of T cell responses to AZD1222 COVID-19 vaccine. Study-level points and caveats: Increased Spike-specific TCR breadth and depth were observed after two AZD1222 doses.

The table came from immunoSEQ multiplex PCR; TCRdb's copy has only in-frame clones and leaves some out. The sample includes about 110,000 clones, 70% to 90% seen only once; the top ten take around 3.3%. Regarding this clone: The antigen is not known.

V shed 0 bases and J 7 bases; nucleotides not matched to a gene: 10. Germline-derived CDR1 and CDR2 are SGHRS and YFSETQ. CDR3 length: 16 residues. This sequence originates from an adult in good health. This rearrangement joins TRBV5-1 to TRBJ2-1; 7 bases fit TRBD2. Here the sequenced sample was peripheral blood, taken on day 0 of AZD1222 vaccination. In DNA form, the CDR3 reads TGCGCCAGCAGCTTGGAGGCGGGGGATATCGGTAATGAGCAGTTCTTC. Amino acid sequence: CASSLEAGDIGNEQFF. The full variable domain, completed using reference TRBV5-1 and TRBJ2-1, is KAGVTQTPRYLIKTRGQQVTLSCSPISGHRSVSWYQQTPGQGLQFLFEYFSETQRNKGNFPGRFSGRQFSNSRSEMNVSTLELGDSALYLCASSLEAGDIGNEQFFGPGTRLTVL.